The text below deals with one T cell receptor (beta chain). Its binding antigen is unknown. One base away there is no much larger clone; base qualities are not given. The germline V and J ends show losses of 7 bases and 0 bases respectively, and no gene match explains 6 bases of the junction. As encoded in the germline V gene (reference sequence), CDR1 is GTSNPN while CDR2 is SVGIG. From cysteine to phenylalanine, the CDR3 is 15 amino acids long. Only the CDR3 portion is preserved as DNA: 45 bases, with reading frame beginning at the first base. TCRbeta CDR3 regions were amplified from genomic DNA using the immunoSEQ Assay, a bias-controlled multiplex PCR. In the original analysis: Within the assay, amplification of reference gene primers was used to estimate how many nucleated cells each sample contained. Sequence reads were collapsed and filtered to measure the absolute abundance of every unique TCRbeta CDR3 rearrangement. For each sample, productive Simpson clonality was calculated as the square root of Simpson's diversity index over productive rearrangements. TCRdb retrieved this table from immuneACCESS and kept in-frame rearrangements only. Not all clones are present; in checked studies, unresolved V genes account for under half, and no reason is known for the remainder. That table furnishes V, J and clone size, whereas the DNA furnished D and trimming. This sample gives some 280,000 clones in total; roughly 90% of them show up just once. Around 2.9% of the sample comes from the top ten.

The collaborating institutions used their own protocols to collect whole blood in K2EDTA tubes. Collaborator samples were shipped for TCRbeta analysis as frozen whole blood, isolated PBMCs, or DNA extracted from either sample type. This entry comes from a study of blood T cell repertoires in COVID-19 (dated by TCRdb to 2020 to 2021). Regarding the research as a whole: Samples covering the acute and convalescent phases of COVID-19 were provided by collaborators in the United States, Italy and Spain. The material from the prospective study consisted of cDNA or gDNA derived from T cells, B-cell-depleted T cells, or PBMCs. Deeply sampled blood TCRbeta repertoires from subjects exposed to, actively infected with, or recovered from COVID-19 were included in the dataset. The repertoires were released in a freely available public database intended as a resource for research on the immune response to SARS-CoV-2. Samples were obtained from the ongoing ImmuneRACE study (first 160 participants) and from 1,200 or so subjects provided by 6 global collaborators. Sample metadata almost always included a de-identified subject ID, COVID-19 status, age in years and sex. Where available, HLA class I and class II types were obtained from metadata supplied by the sample provider rather than from assay-based typing. What the study reported, not specific to this receptor: How much clinical and demographic metadata was included differed by source and by participant, and the metadata was provided uncurated.

The chain joins TRBV30 to TRBJ1-6; 7 central nucleotides agree with TRBD1. What was sequenced was peripheral blood. The sequence came from a woman aged 30 to 39 with active or convalescent COVID-19. CDR3 reads: CASDRTSSYNSPLHF. The nucleotide sequence is TGTGCCTCGGACAGGACAAGCTCCTATAATTCACCCCTCCACTTT.